This T cell receptor (beta chain) was observed in a study of identifying expanded T cells in peripheral blood (dated by TCRdb to the late 2010s). For context, the study as a whole: Technical replicates were generated by sequencing separate aliquots of the same genomic DNA pool, with four replicates compared pairwise.

Sequences GTSNPN (CDR1) and SVGIG (CDR2) are obtained from the germline V gene (reference sequence). V is pared back by 4 bases and J by 3 bases, with 15 bases lying between the germline termini. The CDR3 measures 15 amino acids from cysteine to phenylalanine. Just CDR3 DNA is preserved here, 45 bases in frame from base 1. The immunoSEQ Assay, which uses bias-controlled multiplex PCR amplification of genomic DNA, was used to profile TCRbeta CDR3 regions. The authors' pipeline ran thus. The absolute abundance of each unique TCRbeta CDR3 region was quantified after sequences were collapsed and filtered. Differential abundance was assessed using a binomial (Fisher-equivalent) model and a beta-binomial model in which time-dependent variance fitted from healthy donors was added. Clones with fewer than 5 combined templates were removed, and a clone was called differentially abundant if the clone's Benjamini-Hochberg FDR was below 0.01. Beta-binomial variance was modeled as a function of total template count across the two samples using the form v = (b*log(k)+a)^2. Here the immuneACCESS table is served through TCRdb, limited to in-frame sequences with V and J called. Missing clones are a known gap in these copies; in checked studies unresolved V genes cover under half, and the rest lacks a known reason. D and trimming were read from the DNA, whereas the V and J calls and clone size are those reported in that table. Here the sample has over 85,000 clones; 70% to 90% occur a single time. Of the sample, 4.5% falls within the top ten clones.

A remark on this clone: Its antigen target is currently unknown. Per-nucleotide qualities are absent, and no much larger clonotype sits a single base away.

During the collection period, no immune events, such as infections, were documented for the healthy donors. To calibrate time-dependent variance in a beta-binomial model of T-cell clone differential abundance, blood repertoires from healthy donors were used as a training cohort. The training cohort included 10 or so healthy donors, of whom 3 were female and 7 were male. An age range of about 25 to 64 years, with an average of around 42 years, was recorded for the donors. Whole blood, obtained from a commercial supplier, was collected from each healthy donor at three time points spaced approximately two weeks apart. For immunosequencing, genomic DNA was extracted from unsorted whole blood. Results and caveats for the whole study, not just this receptor: Both the number of clones called differentially abundant and the false-positive rate were significantly reduced by the beta-binomial model across all healthy-donor time intervals. It was expected by the authors that biological variance in healthy repertoires might increase further over much longer intervals, such as months to years. In all healthy donors, the variance in clone template counts between samples taken around 14 days apart rose significantly as total template count increased. The binomial model flagged 0.9 to 1.5 differentially abundant clones between technical replicates, compared with roughly 17 over around two weeks and 19 over around 4 weeks.

Input material: blood. The clonotype originates from a person aged 18-69 years in good health. The chain was built from TRBV30 and TRBJ2-2; the D gene is perhaps TRBD2, on 6 matching bases. The CDR3 protein: CAWTSRGEDTGELFF. Read as DNA, the sequence is TGTGCCTGGACTTCCAGAGGGGAGGACACCGGGGAGCTGTTTTTT.